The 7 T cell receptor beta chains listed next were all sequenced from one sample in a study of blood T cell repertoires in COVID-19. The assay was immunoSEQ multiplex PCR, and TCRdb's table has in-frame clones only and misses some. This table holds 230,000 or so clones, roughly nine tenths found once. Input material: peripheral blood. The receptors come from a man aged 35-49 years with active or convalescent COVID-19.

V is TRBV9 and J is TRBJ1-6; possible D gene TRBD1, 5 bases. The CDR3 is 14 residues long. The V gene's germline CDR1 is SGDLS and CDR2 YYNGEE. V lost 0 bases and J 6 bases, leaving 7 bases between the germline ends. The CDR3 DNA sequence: TGTGCCAGCAGCGTAGAAAGGGGTAATTCACCCCTCCACTTT. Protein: CASSVERGNSPLHF.

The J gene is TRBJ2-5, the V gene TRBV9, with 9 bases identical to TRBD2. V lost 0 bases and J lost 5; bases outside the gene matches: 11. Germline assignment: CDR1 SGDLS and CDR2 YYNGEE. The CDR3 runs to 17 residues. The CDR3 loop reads CASSVGISGSSGETQYF. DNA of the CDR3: TGTGCCAGCAGCGTAGGTATTAGCGGGAGTAGCGGTGAGACCCAGTACTTC.

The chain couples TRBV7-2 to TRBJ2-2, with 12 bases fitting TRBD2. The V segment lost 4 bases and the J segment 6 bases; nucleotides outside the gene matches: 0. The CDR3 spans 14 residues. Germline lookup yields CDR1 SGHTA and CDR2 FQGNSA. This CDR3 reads CASSSSGGAGELFF. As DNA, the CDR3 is TGTGCCAGCAGCTCTAGCGGGGGGGCCGGGGAGCTGTTTTTT.

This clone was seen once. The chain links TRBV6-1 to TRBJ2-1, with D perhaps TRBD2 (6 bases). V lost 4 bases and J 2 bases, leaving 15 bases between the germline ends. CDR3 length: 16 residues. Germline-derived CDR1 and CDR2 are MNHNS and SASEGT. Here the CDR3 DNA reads TGTGCCAGCAGTGCGGGGCGGGACCTAACCTACAATGAGCAGTTCTTC. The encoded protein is CASSAGRDLTYNEQFF.

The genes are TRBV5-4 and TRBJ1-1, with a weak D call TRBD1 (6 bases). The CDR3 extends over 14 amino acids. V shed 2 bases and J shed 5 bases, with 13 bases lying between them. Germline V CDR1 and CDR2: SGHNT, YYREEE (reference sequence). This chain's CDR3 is CASSLEGGITEAFF. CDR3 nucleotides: TGTGCCAGCAGCTTAGAGGGGGGGATTACTGAAGCTTTCTTT.

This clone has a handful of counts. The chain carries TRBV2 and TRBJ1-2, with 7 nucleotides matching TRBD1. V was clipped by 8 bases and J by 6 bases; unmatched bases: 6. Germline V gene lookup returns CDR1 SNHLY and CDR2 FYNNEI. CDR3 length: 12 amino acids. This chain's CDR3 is CASEQGKDGYTF. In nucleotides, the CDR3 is TGTGCCAGCGAACAGGGGAAAGATGGCTACACCTTC.

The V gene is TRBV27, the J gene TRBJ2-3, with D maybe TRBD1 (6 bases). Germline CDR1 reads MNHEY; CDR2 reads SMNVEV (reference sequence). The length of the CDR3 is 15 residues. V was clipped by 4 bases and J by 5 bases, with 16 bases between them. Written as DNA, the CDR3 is TGTGCCAGCAGTTCCCCTCGGGCAGGGGAAGATACGCAGTATTTT. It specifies CASSSPRAGEDTQYF.